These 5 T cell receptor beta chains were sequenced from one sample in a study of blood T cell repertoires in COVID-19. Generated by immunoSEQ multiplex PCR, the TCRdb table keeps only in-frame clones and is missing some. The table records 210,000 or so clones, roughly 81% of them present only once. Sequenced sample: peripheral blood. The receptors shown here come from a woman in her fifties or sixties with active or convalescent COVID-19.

The CDR3 DNA follows: TGTGCCAGTAAGCGCGGCTCTGGAAACACCATATATTTT. It is translated as CASKRGSGNTIYF. The chain carries TRBV19 and TRBJ1-3; D call uncertain. This CDR3 is 13 amino acids long. The V and J ends lost 7 bases and 0 bases respectively, with 7 bases between them. In germline, CDR1 is LNHDA, CDR2 SQIVND (reference sequence).

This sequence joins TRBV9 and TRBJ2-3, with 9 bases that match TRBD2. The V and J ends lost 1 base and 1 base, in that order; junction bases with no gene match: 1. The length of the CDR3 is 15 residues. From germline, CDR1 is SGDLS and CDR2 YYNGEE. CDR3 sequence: CASSVIAGGTDTQYF. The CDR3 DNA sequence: TGTGCCAGCAGCGTAATAGCGGGAGGCACAGATACGCAGTATTTT.

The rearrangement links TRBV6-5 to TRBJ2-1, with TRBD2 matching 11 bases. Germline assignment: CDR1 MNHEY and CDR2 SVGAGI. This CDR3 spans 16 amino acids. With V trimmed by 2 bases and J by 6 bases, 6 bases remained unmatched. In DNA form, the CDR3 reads TGTGCCAGCAGTTACGGGGTAGCGGGAGGGCGCAATGAGCAGTTCTTC. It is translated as CASSYGVAGGRNEQFF.

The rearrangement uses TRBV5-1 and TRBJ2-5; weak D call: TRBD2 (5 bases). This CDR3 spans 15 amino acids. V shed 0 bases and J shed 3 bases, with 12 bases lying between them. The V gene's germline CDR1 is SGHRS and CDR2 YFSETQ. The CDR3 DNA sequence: TGCGCCAGCAGCTTGGCTTCACGGGAAGAAGAGACCCAGTACTTC. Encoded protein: CASSLASREEETQYF. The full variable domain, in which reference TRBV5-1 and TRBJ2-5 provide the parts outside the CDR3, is KAGVTQTPRYLIKTRGQQVTLSCSPISGHRSVSWYQQTPGQGLQFLFEYFSETQRNKGNFPGRFSGRQFSNSRSEMNVSTLELGDSALYLCASSLASREEETQYFGPGTRLLVL.

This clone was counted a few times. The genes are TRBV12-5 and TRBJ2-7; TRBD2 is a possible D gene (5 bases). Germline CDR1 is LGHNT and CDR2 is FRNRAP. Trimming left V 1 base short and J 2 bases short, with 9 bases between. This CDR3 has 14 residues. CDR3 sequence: CASGLARAAYEQYV. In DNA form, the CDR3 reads TGTGCTAGTGGTTTGGCGCGGGCCGCCTACGAGCAGTACGTC.